The clone carrying this T cell receptor (beta chain) was seen at least ten times. In unsorted samples, genomic DNA was obtained using tens of millions of PBMCs. The data belong to a study of shared clonotypes between healthy human individuals. PBMC DNA, left unsorted, was sequenced on ten immunoSEQ deep assay plates. How the authors handled the data: ImmunoSEQ gave junction-only sequences without quality scores, so filtering differed. The protocol was immunoSEQ multiplex PCR, while the TCRdb copy is restricted to in-frame clones and leaves out a portion. Clonal size and the V and J genes are those of that table, whereas D and trimming came from the DNA. Of some 92,000 clones in the sample, about half are singletons; the top ten hold less than 15%. The V gene lost 4 bases and the J gene lost 3 bases, with 5 bases spanning the gap. The CDR3 spans 12 residues. Germline CDR1 MDHEN, CDR2 SYDVKM.

This sequence joins TRBV28 and TRBJ2-3; D is uncertain. The clonotype comes from a woman aged 40 to 50 in good health. Some clones in this sample may be carry-over from other donors' samples. Sequenced: PBMCs. In DNA form, the CDR3 reads TGTGCCAGCAGTTCGCAAACAGATACGCAGTATTTT. Translation: CASSSQTDTQYF.